The clone carrying this T cell receptor (beta chain) has just one count. Germline V lookup: CDR1 SGHKS, CDR2 YYEKEE (reference sequence). The CDR3 has 16 amino acids. V was pared by 5 bases and J by 6 bases, with 14 bases of the junction left unmatched. This sample was taken from a study of T-cell reconstitution after alpha-beta-depleted transplantation in children. For TCRbeta, the library was prepared with unique molecular identifiers. From the PCR reads, TCRdb called clonotypes with MiXCR, one entry per CDR3 protein. The sample has about 640,000 distinct CDR3 sequences, over 15% seen once. This chain uses TRBV5-5 with TRBJ2-7; 10 bases line up with TRBD1. This specimen was PBMCs from the stem cell graft donor, taken from the stem cell graft. This TCR came from a human donor who donated a stem cell graft to a child with acute myeloid leukemia. The CDR3 here is CASSKTGTGVFSEQYV. The CDR3 region has the DNA TGTGCCAGCAGTAAAACCGGGACAGGGGTCTTCAGCGAGCAGTACGTC.